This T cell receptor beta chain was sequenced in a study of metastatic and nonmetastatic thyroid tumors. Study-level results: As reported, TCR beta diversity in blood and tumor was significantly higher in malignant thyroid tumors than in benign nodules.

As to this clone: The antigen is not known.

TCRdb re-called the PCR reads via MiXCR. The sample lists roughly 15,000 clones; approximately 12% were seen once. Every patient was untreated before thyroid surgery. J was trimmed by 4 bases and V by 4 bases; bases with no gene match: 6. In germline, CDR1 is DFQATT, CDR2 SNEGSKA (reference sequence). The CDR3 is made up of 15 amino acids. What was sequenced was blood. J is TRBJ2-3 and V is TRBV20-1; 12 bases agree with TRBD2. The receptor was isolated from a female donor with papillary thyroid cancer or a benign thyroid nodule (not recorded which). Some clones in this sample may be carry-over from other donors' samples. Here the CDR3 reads CSAILTSGGSDTQYF. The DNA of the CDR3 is TGCAGTGCTATCCTCACTAGCGGGGGGTCAGATACGCAGTATTTT.